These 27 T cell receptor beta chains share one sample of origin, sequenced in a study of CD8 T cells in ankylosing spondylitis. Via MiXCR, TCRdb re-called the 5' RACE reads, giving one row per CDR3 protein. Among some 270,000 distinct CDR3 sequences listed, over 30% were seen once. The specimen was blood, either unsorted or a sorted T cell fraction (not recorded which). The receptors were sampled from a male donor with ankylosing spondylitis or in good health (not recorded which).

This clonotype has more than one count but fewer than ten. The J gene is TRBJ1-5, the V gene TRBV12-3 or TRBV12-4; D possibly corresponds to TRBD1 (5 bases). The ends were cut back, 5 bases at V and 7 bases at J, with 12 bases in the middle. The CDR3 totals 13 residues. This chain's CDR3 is CASSLGLLQPQHF. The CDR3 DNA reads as TGTGCCAGCAGTCTGGGACTTTTGCAGCCCCAGCATTTT.

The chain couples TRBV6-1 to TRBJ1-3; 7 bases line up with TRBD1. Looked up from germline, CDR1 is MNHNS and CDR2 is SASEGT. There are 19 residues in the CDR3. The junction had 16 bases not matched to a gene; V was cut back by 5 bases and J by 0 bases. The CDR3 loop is CASSQSPGTAIDSGNTIYF. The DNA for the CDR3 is TGTGCCAGCAGTCAGAGCCCCGGGACAGCTATCGACTCTGGAAACACCATATATTTT.

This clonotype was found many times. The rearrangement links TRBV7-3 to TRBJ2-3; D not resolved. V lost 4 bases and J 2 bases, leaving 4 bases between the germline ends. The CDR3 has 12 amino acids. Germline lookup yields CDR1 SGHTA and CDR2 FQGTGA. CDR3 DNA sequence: TGTGCCAGCAGCTCGCTCACAGATACGCAGTATTTT. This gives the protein CASSSLTDTQYF.

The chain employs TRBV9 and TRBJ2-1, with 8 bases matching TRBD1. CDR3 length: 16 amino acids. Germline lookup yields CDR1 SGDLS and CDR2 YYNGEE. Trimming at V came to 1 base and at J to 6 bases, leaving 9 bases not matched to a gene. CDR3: CASSVRLTGGSNEQFF. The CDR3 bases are TGTGCCAGCAGCGTACGTTTAACAGGGGGGAGCAATGAGCAGTTCTTC.

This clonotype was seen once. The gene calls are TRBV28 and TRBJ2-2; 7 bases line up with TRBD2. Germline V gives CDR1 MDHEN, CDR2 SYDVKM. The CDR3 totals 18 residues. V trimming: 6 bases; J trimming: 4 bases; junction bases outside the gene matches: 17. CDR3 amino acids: CASSPLRDYRRGTGELFF. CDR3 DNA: TGTGCCAGCAGCCCTCTCAGGGACTACCGGAGGGGCACCGGGGAGCTGTTTTTT.

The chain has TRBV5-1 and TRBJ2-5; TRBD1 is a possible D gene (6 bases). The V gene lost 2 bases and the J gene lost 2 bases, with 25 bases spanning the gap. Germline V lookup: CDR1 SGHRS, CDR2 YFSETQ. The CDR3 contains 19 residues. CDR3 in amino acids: CASSFPPDPGEGNQETQYF. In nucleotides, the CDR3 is TGCGCCAGCAGCTTTCCTCCCGATCCAGGGGAAGGGAATCAAGAGACCCAGTACTTC. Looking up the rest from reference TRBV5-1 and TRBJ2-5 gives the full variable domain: KAGVTQTPRYLIKTRGQQVTLSCSPISGHRSVSWYQQTPGQGLQFLFEYFSETQRNKGNFPGRFSGRQFSNSRSEMNVSTLELGDSALYLCASSFPPDPGEGNQETQYFGPGTRLLVL.

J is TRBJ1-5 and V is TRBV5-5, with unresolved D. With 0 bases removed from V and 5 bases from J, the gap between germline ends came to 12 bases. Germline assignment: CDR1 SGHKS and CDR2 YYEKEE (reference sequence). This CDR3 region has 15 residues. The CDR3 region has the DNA TGTGCCAGCAGCTTGGCCGTCAGTGAGGATCAGCCCCAGCATTTT. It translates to CASSLAVSEDQPQHF.

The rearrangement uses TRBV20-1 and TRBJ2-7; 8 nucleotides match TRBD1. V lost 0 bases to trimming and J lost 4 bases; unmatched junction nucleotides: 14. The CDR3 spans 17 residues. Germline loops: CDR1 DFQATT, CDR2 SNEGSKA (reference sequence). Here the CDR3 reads CSARDARKDRVSYEQYF. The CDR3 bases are TGCAGTGCTAGAGATGCGCGTAAGGACAGGGTATCGTACGAGCAGTACTTC.

DNA for the CDR3: TGCAGTGCGCCCCTTCACGCTGGGGCCAACGTCCTGACTTTC. It specifies CSAPLHAGANVLTF. V is TRBV20-1 and J is TRBJ2-6; no clear D gene. The CDR3 extends over 14 amino acids. Trimming took off 6 bases at V and 2 bases at J, with 11 bases between the two ends. The germline gives CDR1 DFQATT, CDR2 SNEGSKA (reference sequence).

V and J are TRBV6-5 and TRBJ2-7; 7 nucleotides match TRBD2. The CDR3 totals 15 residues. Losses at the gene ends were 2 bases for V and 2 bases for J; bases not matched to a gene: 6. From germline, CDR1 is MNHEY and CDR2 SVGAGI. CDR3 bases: TGTGCCAGCAGTTACGAGGGGCGGGAGCCCTACGAGCAGTACTTC. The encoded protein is CASSYEGREPYEQYF.

This CDR3 reads CAIRRGNEQFF. CDR3 DNA sequence: TGTGCCATCCGCCGGGGCAATGAGCAGTTCTTC. The rearrangement links TRBV10-3 to TRBJ2-1; D perhaps matches TRBD2 (5 bases). Trimming pared 8 bases from V and 6 bases from J, leaving 8 bases between. The CDR3 is 11 residues long. CDR1 ENHRY and CDR2 SYGVKD come from the germline V gene.

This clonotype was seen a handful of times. CDR3 nucleotide sequence: TGTGCCAGCAGCGAAGGCGGGGGGCCGGATACGCAGTATTTT. It yields the protein CASSEGGGPDTQYF. The chain couples TRBV9 to TRBJ2-3; 8 bases agree with TRBD2. Germline-derived CDR1 and CDR2 are SGDLS and YYNGEE. With V trimmed by 3 bases and J by 6 bases, 6 bases remained unmatched. The CDR3 runs to 14 residues.

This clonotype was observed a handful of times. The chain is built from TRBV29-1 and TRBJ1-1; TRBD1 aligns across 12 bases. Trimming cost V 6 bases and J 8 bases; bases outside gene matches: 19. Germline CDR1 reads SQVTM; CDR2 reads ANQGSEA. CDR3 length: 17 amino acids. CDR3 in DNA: TGCAGCGTAACCGGGACAGGGGGCATTCTAAAACCTTACGAAGCTTTCTTT. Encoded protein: CSVTGTGGILKPYEAFF.

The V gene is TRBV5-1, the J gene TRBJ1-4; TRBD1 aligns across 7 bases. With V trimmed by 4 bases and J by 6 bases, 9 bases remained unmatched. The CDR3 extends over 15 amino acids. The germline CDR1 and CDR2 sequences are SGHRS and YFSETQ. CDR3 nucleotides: TGCGCCAGCAGCATCACGACAGGGTGGGATGAAAAACTGTTTTTT. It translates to CASSITTGWDEKLFF. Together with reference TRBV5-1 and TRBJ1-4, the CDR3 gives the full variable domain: KAGVTQTPRYLIKTRGQQVTLSCSPISGHRSVSWYQQTPGQGLQFLFEYFSETQRNKGNFPGRFSGRQFSNSRSEMNVSTLELGDSALYLCASSITTGWDEKLFFGSGTQLSVL.

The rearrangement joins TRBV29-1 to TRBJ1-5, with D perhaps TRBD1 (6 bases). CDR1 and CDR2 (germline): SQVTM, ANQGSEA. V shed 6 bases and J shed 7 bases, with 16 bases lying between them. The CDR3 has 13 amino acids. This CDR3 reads CSVGNRDGQPQHF. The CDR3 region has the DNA TGCAGCGTGGGAAACAGGGATGGGCAGCCCCAGCATTTT.

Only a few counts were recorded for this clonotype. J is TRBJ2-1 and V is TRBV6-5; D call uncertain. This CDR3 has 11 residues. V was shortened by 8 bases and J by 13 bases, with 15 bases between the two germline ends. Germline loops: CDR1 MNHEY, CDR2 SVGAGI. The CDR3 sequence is CASGLGASQFF. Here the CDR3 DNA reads TGTGCCAGCGGGCTAGGTGCCAGCCAGTTCTTC.

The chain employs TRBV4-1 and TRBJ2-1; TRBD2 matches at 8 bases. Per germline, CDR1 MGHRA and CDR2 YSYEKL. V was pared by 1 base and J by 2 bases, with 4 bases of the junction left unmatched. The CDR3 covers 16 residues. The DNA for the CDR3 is TGCGCCAGCAGCCAAGTGGCTAGCGGGCCCTACAATGAGCAGTTCTTC. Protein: CASSQVASGPYNEQFF.

The DNA for the CDR3 is TGCGCCAGCAGCCAAGGTGGAACCCGAGGGAGTGAAAAACTGTTTTTT. This sequence encodes CASSQGGTRGSEKLFF. J is TRBJ1-4 and V is TRBV4-1; D remains unclear. Germline CDR1 and CDR2: MGHRA and YSYEKL. The length of the CDR3 is 16 residues. V lost 1 base, J lost 7 bases, and 16 bases lay in between.

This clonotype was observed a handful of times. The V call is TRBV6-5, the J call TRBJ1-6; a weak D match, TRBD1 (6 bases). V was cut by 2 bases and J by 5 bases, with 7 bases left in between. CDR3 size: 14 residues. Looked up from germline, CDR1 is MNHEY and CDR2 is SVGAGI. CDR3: CASSYAGDNSPLHF. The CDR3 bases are TGTGCCAGCAGTTACGCAGGGGATAATTCACCCCTCCACTTT.

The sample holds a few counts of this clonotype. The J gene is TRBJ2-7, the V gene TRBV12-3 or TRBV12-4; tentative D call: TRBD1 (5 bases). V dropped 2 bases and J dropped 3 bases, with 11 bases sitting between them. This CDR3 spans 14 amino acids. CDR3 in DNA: TGTGCCAGCAGTTTAAGGGGCCCCCTCTACGAGCAGTACTTC. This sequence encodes CASSLRGPLYEQYF.

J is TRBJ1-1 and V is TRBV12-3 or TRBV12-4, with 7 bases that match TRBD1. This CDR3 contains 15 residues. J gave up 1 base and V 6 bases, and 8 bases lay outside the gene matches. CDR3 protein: CASRRQGGWNTEAFF. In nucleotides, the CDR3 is TGTGCCAGCAGGAGACAGGGTGGGTGGAACACTGAAGCTTTCTTT.

The CDR3 protein is CSARWRFYEQYF. CDR3 DNA: TGCAGTGCTAGATGGAGGTTCTACGAGCAGTACTTC. This chain uses TRBV20-1 with TRBJ2-7, with a possible D match to TRBD2 (5 bases). Germline CDR1 and CDR2: DFQATT and SNEGSKA (reference sequence). Trimming removed 2 bases at V and 3 bases at J, with 8 bases between. The CDR3 is 12 amino acids.

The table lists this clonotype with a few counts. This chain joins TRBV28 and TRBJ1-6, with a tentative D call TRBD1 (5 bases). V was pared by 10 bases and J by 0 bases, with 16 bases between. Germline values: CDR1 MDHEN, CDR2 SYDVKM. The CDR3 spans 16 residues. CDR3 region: CATTGTASSYNSPLHF. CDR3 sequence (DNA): TGTGCCACCACCGGGACCGCGAGCTCCTATAATTCACCCCTCCACTTT.

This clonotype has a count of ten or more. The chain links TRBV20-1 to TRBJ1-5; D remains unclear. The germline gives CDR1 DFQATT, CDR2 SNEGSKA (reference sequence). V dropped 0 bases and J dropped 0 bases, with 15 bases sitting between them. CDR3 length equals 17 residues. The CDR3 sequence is CSARDRQAGYSNQPQHF. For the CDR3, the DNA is TGCAGTGCTAGAGATAGGCAGGCGGGGTATAGCAATCAGCCCCAGCATTTT.

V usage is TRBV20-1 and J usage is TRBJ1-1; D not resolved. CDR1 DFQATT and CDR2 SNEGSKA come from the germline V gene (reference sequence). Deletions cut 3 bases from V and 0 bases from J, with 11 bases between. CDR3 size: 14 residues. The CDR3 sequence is CSASPLGLNTEAFF. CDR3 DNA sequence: TGCAGTGCTAGCCCCCTGGGGTTGAACACTGAAGCTTTCTTT.

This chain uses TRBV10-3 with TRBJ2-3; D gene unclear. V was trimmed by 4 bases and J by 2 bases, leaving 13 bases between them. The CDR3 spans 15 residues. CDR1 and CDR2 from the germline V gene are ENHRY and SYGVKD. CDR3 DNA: TGTGCCATCAGTGCAGCAGACGGGTACACAGATACGCAGTATTTT. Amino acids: CAISAADGYTDTQYF.

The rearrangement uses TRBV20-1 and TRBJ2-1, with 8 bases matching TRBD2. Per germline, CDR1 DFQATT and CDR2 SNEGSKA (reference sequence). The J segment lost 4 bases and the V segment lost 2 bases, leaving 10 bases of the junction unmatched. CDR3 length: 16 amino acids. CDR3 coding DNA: TGCAGTGCTAGATTAATCGGGGGGGCCGGGTACAATGAGCAGTTCTTC. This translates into CSARLIGGAGYNEQFF.